The next 27 T cell receptor beta chains were all read from a single sample in a study of blood T cell repertoires in COVID-19. The method was immunoSEQ multiplex PCR; TCRdb's version includes in-frame clones alone and lacks a portion of them. Of about 480,000 clones listed, over 75% are singletons. The sequenced sample consisted of PBMCs or T cells enriched from blood (not recorded which). These receptors were collected from a woman between 40 and 55 years old who had recovered from COVID-19.

The sample holds one count of this clone. The sample carries other DNA sequences with the same CDR3. The chain combines TRBV19 with TRBJ1-1; D may be TRBD1 (5 bases). The germline V and J ends were trimmed by 2 bases and 1 base, with 8 bases remaining between them. Per germline, CDR1 LNHDA and CDR2 SQIVND (reference sequence). This CDR3 is built from 14 residues. The CDR3 region has the DNA TGTGCCAGTAGTATACAGGGCACGAACACTGAAGCTTTCTTT. This encodes CASSIQGTNTEAFF.

This clone is a singleton in its sample. J is TRBJ2-1 and V is TRBV7-2, with 7 bases matching TRBD2. Trimming removed 2 bases from V and 5 bases from J; junction bases left unmatched: 15. Germline V gene lookup returns CDR1 SGHTA and CDR2 FQGNSA. The CDR3 is 18 residues long. CDR3 sequence reads: CASSLQYPSGAVNNEQFF. In nucleotides, the CDR3 is TGTGCCAGCAGCTTACAGTACCCCAGCGGGGCTGTCAACAATGAGCAGTTCTTC.

This clone appeared a few times. The junction departs from the called germline gene at one end, perhaps through a read error. This chain connects TRBV19 to TRBJ1-5; a weak D match, TRBD1 (5 bases). The V gene's germline CDR1 is LNHDA and CDR2 SQIVND (reference sequence). The CDR3 totals 14 residues. CDR3 DNA: TGTGCCAGTAGTAGTCCGGACACAAATCGGCCCCAGCATTTT. Protein sequence: CASSSPDTNRPQHF.

V usage is TRBV7-9 and J usage is TRBJ1-3; D perhaps matches TRBD1 (6 bases). Germline V gene data show CDR1 as SEHNR and CDR2 as FQNEAQ (reference sequence). This CDR3 is built from 15 residues. V was shortened by 10 bases and J by 0 bases, with 16 bases between the two germline ends. The CDR3, as DNA: TGTGCCAACGCACAGGGTGGAGGCTCTGGAAACACCATATATTTT. Its protein is CANAQGGGSGNTIYF.

The CDR3 is CASSIAGGVTEAFF. The CDR3 DNA reads TGTGCCAGTAGTATAGCCGGGGGAGTCACTGAAGCTTTCTTT. This rearrangement joins TRBV19 to TRBJ1-1; perhaps TRBD1 as D (5 bases). V was shortened by 1 base and J by 4 bases, with 10 bases between the two germline ends. This CDR3 is built from 14 residues. The germline gives CDR1 LNHDA, CDR2 SQIVND (reference sequence).

The CDR3 sequence: CASSLTGGPGYTF. The CDR3 region has the DNA TGTGCCAGCAGCTTGACAGGGGGTCCGGGCTACACCTTC. The rearrangement links TRBV5-4 to TRBJ1-2, with TRBD1 matching over 8 bases. The CDR3 runs 13 residues. Germline trimming cut 1 base from V and 8 bases from J; bases unmatched to any gene: 4. CDR1 is SGHNT and CDR2 is YYREEE in the germline V gene (reference sequence).

This rearrangement joins TRBV27 to TRBJ2-7, with TRBD2 identical over 7 bases. V shed 8 bases, J shed 4 bases, and the junction held 2 bases outside the gene matches. The CDR3 is made up of 11 amino acids. Germline V gene data show CDR1 as MNHEY and CDR2 as SMNVEV (reference sequence). In nucleotides, the CDR3 is TGTGCCAGCGGGGGGGGATACGAGCAGTACTTC. Protein sequence: CASGGGYEQYF.

The V gene is TRBV7-8, the J gene TRBJ1-1, with 7 bases matching TRBD1. The germline V gene has CDR1 SGHVS and CDR2 FQNEAQ. The junction had 8 bases not matched to a gene; V was cut back by 5 bases and J by 5 bases. CDR3 length: 14 amino acids. The CDR3 region has the DNA TGTGCCAGCAGCGCGACAGGGAGCTTGACTGAAGCTTTCTTT. It yields the protein CASSATGSLTEAFF.

V gene TRBV15 combines with J gene TRBJ2-1; 8 nucleotides align to TRBD2. The CDR3 consists of 15 residues. Germline CDR1 and CDR2: LNHNV and YYDKDF (reference sequence). The V gene end was trimmed by 4 bases and the J gene end by 4 bases; junction bases not matched to a gene: 6. The chain's CDR3 is CATSIGTSTYNEQFF. The CDR3 DNA reads as TGTGCCACCAGCATCGGGACTAGTACGTACAATGAGCAGTTCTTC.

The V call is TRBV12-5, the J call TRBJ1-1, with 8 bases identical to TRBD1. Germline CDR1 is LGHNT and CDR2 is FRNRAP. The CDR3 totals 15 residues. Germline trimming cut 5 bases from V and 0 bases from J; bases unmatched to any gene: 5. CDR3 in amino acids: CASGHPQGVNTEAFF. CDR3 in DNA: TGTGCTAGTGGTCACCCACAGGGGGTGAACACTGAAGCTTTCTTT.

J is TRBJ1-2 and V is TRBV28; maybe TRBD1 (5 bases). V was pared by 3 bases and J by 2 bases, with 10 bases between. This CDR3 region has 14 residues. Per germline, CDR1 MDHEN and CDR2 SYDVKM. CDR3 nucleotides: TGTGCCAGCAGTTTCGGCGCAGGGAACTATGGCTACACCTTC. It encodes CASSFGAGNYGYTF.

The chain links TRBV15 to TRBJ1-2; D is possibly TRBD1 (6 bases). CDR1 and CDR2 (germline): LNHNV, YYDKDF (reference sequence). This CDR3 contains 13 residues. Deletions cut 6 bases from V and 5 bases from J, with 13 bases between. CDR3 loop: CATRTTGRYGYTF. In DNA form, the CDR3 reads TGTGCCACCAGAACCACAGGGCGGTATGGCTACACCTTC.

This clone was detected only a few times. The chain is built from TRBV5-1 and TRBJ2-1, with 7 bases identical to TRBD1. Per germline, CDR1 SGHRS and CDR2 YFSETQ. This CDR3 comprises 16 residues. V lost 0 bases to trimming and J lost 4 bases; unmatched junction nucleotides: 7. This CDR3 reads CASSLVGGIRYNEQFF. The CDR3 DNA follows: TGCGCCAGCAGCTTGGTAGGGGGCATCAGGTACAATGAGCAGTTCTTC.

The chain joins TRBV10-3 to TRBJ2-1, with 7 bases aligning to TRBD2. Trimming took 10 bases from V and 12 from J; bases not matched to a gene: 12. The germline CDR1 and CDR2 sequences are ENHRY and SYGVKD. This CDR3 region has 12 residues. CDR3 sequence: CATRAAGEGQFF. The CDR3 DNA is TGTGCCACCAGGGCGGCGGGAGAGGGGCAGTTCTTC.

The chain combines TRBV5-5 with TRBJ2-7; 10 bases are a match to TRBD2. Germline-derived CDR1 and CDR2 are SGHKS and YYEKEE (reference sequence). This CDR3 contains 16 residues. Trimming took 4 bases from V and 3 from J; bases not matched to a gene: 10. CDR3 in amino acids: CASSPVSGLANYEQYF. CDR3 DNA sequence: TGTGCCAGCAGCCCCGTATCGGGACTAGCGAACTACGAGCAGTACTTC.

The chain couples TRBV21-1 to TRBJ1-5; the table gives TRBD1 as D, unverified against the DNA. TRBV21-1 is annotated as a pseudogene. This CDR3 has 17 amino acids. CDR3 sequence reads: CASSPRRRTGDNQPQHF. In nucleotides, the CDR3 is TGTGCCAGCAGCCCCCGACGTCGGACAGGGGACAATCAGCCCCAGCATTTT.

The chain is built from TRBV12-5 and TRBJ1-2, with D tentatively TRBD1 (6 bases). CDR1 and CDR2 from the germline V gene are LGHNT and FRNRAP. V dropped 5 bases and J dropped 6 bases, with 19 bases sitting between them. CDR3 length: 15 residues. The CDR3 sequence: CASGPRGIQGDGYTF. The CDR3 DNA is TGTGCTAGTGGTCCCCGTGGAATACAGGGAGATGGCTACACCTTC.

The CDR3 region is CAISEREGLDTQYF. The CDR3 bases are TGTGCCATCAGTGAGCGGGAGGGCCTAGATACGCAGTATTTT. The rearrangement uses TRBV10-3 and TRBJ2-3; TRBD2 agrees at 8 bases. This CDR3 spans 14 amino acids. Germline assignment: CDR1 ENHRY and CDR2 SYGVKD. V was pared by 2 bases and J by 5 bases, with 3 bases of the junction left unmatched.

The CDR3 DNA reads TGTGCCAGCAGCCAAACAGGGGGCTATGGCTACACCTTC. Translating gives CASSQTGGYGYTF. The genes are TRBV11-2 and TRBJ1-2; 8 nucleotides agree with TRBD1. This CDR3 has 13 residues. Trimming at V came to 5 bases and at J to 4 bases, leaving 3 bases not matched to a gene. Germline V lookup: CDR1 SGHAT, CDR2 FQNNGV.

The chain is built from TRBV4-3 and TRBJ2-1; 8 nucleotides agree with TRBD2. Germline lookup yields CDR1 LGHNA and CDR2 YSLEER. After removal of 0 bases from V and 4 bases from J, the junction contained 8 bases not matched to a gene. The CDR3 has 17 residues. The CDR3 sequence: CASSQDLLAVPYNEQFF. The CDR3 DNA reads as TGCGCCAGCAGCCAAGATCTACTAGCGGTTCCTTACAATGAGCAGTTCTTC.

The chain employs TRBV4-3 and TRBJ1-1; no clear D. V was trimmed by 1 base and J by 3 bases, leaving 9 bases between them. The germline gives CDR1 LGHNA, CDR2 YSLEER. This CDR3 is built from 14 residues. CDR3 sequence: CASSQGSGYTEAFF. The CDR3 nucleotides read TGCGCCAGCAGCCAAGGCTCAGGATACACTGAAGCTTTCTTT.

The chain carries TRBV5-1 and TRBJ1-1; 10 bases fit TRBD1. The CDR3 spans 13 residues. Germline V CDR1 and CDR2: SGHRS, YFSETQ. The V segment lost 4 bases and the J segment 6 bases; nucleotides outside the gene matches: 3. This chain's CDR3 is CASSAGTGAEAFF. The CDR3 DNA follows: TGCGCCAGCAGCGCCGGGACAGGGGCTGAAGCTTTCTTT.

Remarks on this clone: Other DNA sequences in the same sample also yield this CDR3. V is TRBV3-1 (or the pseudogene TRBV3-2) and J is TRBJ1-1; the D is unclear. Germline V gene lookup returns CDR1 LGHDT and CDR2 YNNKEL (reference sequence). V gave up 2 bases and J gave up 1 base, with 8 bases separating them. The CDR3 contains 14 residues. The CDR3 DNA follows: TGTGCCAGCAGCCAACCCGGAGGGAACACTGAAGCTTTCTTT. Protein product: CASSQPGGNTEAFF.

This chain uses TRBV5-4 with TRBJ2-3; 9 bases align to TRBD2. The trim removed 4 bases at V and 2 bases at J, leaving 8 bases unmatched. The CDR3 extends over 16 amino acids. Germline CDR1 is SGHNT and CDR2 is YYREEE (reference sequence). The CDR3 DNA sequence: TGTGCCAGCAGCCCGGGGACTAGCAGCCACACAGATACGCAGTATTTT. Protein product: CASSPGTSSHTDTQYF.

The chain combines TRBV7-8 with TRBJ2-7; 10 positions match TRBD2. The length of the CDR3 is 15 residues. The V segment lost 4 bases and the J segment 4 bases; nucleotides outside the gene matches: 7. CDR1 is SGHVS, CDR2 FQNEAQ, per germline. The CDR3 DNA reads TGTGCCAGCAGCTCCACCGGGACTAGCGAGTACGAGCAGTACTTC. It yields the protein CASSSTGTSEYEQYF.

The count of this clone is one. The J gene is TRBJ2-1, the V gene TRBV24-1, with 9 bases matching TRBD2. The junction had 6 bases not matched to a gene; V was cut back by 7 bases and J by 6 bases. The CDR3 totals 14 residues. Germline CDR1 KGHDR, CDR2 SFDVKD. Here the CDR3 reads CATRASGVINEQFF. DNA for the CDR3: TGTGCCACCAGGGCTAGCGGGGTGATCAATGAGCAGTTCTTC.

The chain employs TRBV12-3 or TRBV12-4 and TRBJ2-7, with unresolved D. The CDR3 contains 13 residues. V was shortened by 6 bases and J by 5 bases, with 14 bases between the two germline ends. CDR3 sequence: CASRGRVHDEQYF. DNA for the CDR3: TGTGCCAGCAGGGGTCGGGTCCACGACGAGCAGTACTTC.